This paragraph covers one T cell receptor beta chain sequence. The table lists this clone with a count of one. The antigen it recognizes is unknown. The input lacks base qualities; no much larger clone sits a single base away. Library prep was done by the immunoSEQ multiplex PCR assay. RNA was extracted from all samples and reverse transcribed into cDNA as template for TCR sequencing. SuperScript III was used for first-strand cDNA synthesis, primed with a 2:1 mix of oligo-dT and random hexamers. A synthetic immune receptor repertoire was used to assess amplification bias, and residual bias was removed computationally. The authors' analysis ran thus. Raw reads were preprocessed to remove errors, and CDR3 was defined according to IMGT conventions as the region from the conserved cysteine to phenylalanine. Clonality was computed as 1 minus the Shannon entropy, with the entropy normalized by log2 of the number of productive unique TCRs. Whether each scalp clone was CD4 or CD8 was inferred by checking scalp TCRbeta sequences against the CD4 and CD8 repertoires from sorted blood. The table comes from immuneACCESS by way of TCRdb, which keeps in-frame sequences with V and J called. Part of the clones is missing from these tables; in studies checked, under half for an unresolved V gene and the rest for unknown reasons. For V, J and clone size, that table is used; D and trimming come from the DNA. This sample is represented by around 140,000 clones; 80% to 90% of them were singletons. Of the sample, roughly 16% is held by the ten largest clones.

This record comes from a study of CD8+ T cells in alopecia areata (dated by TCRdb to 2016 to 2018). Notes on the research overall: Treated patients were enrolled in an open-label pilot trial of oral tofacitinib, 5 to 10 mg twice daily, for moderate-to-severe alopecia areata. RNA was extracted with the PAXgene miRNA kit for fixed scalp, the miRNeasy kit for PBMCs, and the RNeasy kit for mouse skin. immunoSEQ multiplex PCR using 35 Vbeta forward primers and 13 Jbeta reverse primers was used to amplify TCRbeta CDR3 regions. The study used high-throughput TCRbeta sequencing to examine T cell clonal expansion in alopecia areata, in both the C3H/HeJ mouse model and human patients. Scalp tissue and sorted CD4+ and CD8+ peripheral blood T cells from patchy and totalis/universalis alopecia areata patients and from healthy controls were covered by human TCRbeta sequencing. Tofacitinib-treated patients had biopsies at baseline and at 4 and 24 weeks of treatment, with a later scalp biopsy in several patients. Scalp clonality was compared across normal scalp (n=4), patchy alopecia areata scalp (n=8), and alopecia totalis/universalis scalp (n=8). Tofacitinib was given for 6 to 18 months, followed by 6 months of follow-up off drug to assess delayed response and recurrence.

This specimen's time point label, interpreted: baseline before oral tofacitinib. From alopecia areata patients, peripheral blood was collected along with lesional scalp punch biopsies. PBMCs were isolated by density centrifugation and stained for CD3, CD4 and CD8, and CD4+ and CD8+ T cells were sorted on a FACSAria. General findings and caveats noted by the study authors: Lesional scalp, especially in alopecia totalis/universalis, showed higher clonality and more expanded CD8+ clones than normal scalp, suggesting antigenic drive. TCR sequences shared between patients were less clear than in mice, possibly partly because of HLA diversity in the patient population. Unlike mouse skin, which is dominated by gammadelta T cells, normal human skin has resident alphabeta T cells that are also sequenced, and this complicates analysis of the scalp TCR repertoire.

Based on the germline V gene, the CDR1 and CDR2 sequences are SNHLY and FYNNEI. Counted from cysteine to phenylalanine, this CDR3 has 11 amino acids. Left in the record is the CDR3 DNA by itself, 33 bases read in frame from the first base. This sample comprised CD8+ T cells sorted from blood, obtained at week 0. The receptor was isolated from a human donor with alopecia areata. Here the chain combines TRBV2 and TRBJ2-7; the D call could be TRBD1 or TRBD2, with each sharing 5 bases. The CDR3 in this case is CATSGARQQYF. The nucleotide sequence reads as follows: TGTGCGACCTCCGGGGCCAGGCAGCAGTACTTC.